Listed below are T cell receptor beta chains from one sample, sequenced in a study of T-cell reconstitution after alpha-beta-depleted transplantation in children. TCRdb re-analysed the PCR reads in MiXCR, keeping a single row per CDR3 protein. The table has over 450,000 distinct CDR3 sequences, 8% to 11% seen once. The sample was PBMCs, taken before TCRalphabeta/CD19-depleted stem cell transplant. Source of these receptors: a child aged 2-15 years with inherited bone marrow failure, due to receive a stem cell transplant. Both conserved end residues are part of each CDR3. D genes are given only for firm matches. Expanded clones are given a class, and other clones once, few, many or no size at all.

TRBJ2-5	NA	TRBV5-4	NA	TGTGCCAGCAGCTTGGTAGCTAGCCGGGAGACCCAGTACTTC	CASSLVASRETQYF
TRBJ2-7	NA	TRBV7-9	few	TGTGCCAGCAGTACCGTCGGACTTCGACGATCCTACGAGCAGTACTTC	CASSTVGLRRSYEQYF
TRBJ2-7	TRBD1	TRBV5-1	many	TGCGCCAGCAGCTCGAGACAGGGGGCCTACGAGCAGTACTTC	CASSSRQGAYEQYF
TRBJ2-1	TRBD1	TRBV7-2	NA	TGTGCCAGCAGCTTAGGGGGACAGGGGCCGAACAATGAGCAGTTCTTC	CASSLGGQGPNNEQFF
TRBJ2-3	NA	TRBV4-1	many	TGCGCCAGCAGCACCCCTCGCGCAGATACGCAGTATTTT	CASSTPRADTQYF
TRBJ2-3	NA	TRBV10-2	many	TGCGCCAGCAGGTTCGGGGCCAGCCTTAGCACAGATACGCAGTATTTT	CASRFGASLSTDTQYF
TRBJ2-7	TRBD2	TRBV20-1	few	TGCAGTGCTAGATCCCTCCTAGCGGGAGGGCCGTGGGAGCAGTACTTC	CSARSLLAGGPWEQYF
TRBJ2-7	NA	TRBV6-1	NA	TGTGCCAGCAGCCTCCCCCGGGACGGAGTCTACGAGCAGTACTTC	CASSLPRDGVYEQYF
TRBJ2-2	TRBD2	TRBV4-3	many	TGCGCCAGCAGCCCCGGGACTAGCGGGAGTACCGGGGAGCTGTTTTTT	CASSPGTSGSTGELFF
TRBJ2-7	TRBD2	TRBV20-1	many	TGCAGTGCTAGAGATGGCCAGCGGGAGAACCACGAGCAGTACTTC	CSARDGQRENHEQYF
TRBJ2-3	NA	TRBV29-1	many	TGCAGCGTTGCCAGGGTCGCAGATACGCAGTATTTT	CSVARVADTQYF